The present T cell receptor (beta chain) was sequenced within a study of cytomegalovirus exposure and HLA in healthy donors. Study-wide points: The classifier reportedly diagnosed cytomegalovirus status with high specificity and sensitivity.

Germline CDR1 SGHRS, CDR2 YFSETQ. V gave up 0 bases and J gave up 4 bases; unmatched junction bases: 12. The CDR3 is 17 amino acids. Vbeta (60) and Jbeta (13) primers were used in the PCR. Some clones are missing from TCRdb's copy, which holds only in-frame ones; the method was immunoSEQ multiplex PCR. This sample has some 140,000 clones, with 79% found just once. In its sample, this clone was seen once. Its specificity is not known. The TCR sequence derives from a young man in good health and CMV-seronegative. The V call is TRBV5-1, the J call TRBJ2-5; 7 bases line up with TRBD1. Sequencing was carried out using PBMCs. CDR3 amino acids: CASSLVRDSLPGETQYF. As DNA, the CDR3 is TGCGCCAGCAGCTTGGTAAGGGACAGCCTCCCTGGAGAGACCCAGTACTTC.